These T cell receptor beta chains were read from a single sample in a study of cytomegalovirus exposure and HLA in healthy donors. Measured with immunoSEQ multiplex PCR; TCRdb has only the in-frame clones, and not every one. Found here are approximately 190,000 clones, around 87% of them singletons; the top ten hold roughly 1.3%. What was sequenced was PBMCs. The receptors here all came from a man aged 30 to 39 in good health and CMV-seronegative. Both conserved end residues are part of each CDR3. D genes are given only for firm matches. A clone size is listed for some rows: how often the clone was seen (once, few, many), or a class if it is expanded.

DNA: TGTGCCAGCACCCAGGGGGACACTGAAGCTTTCTTT; CDR3: CASTQGDTEAFF; length: 12; V: TRBV7-9; D: TRBD1; size: -; J: TRBJ1-1
DNA: TGTGCCAGCAGGGGCGGACTTTACAATGAGCAGTTCTTC; CDR3: CASRGGLYNEQFF; length: 13; V: TRBV2; D: -; size: -; J: TRBJ2-1
DNA: TGTGCCAGCAGTTTAGGGGGCGGCTACACCTTC; CDR3: CASSLGGGYTF; length: 11; V: TRBV6-5; D: TRBD1; size: -; J: TRBJ1-2
DNA: TGTGCCAGCAGCTTGGCCGTTCGGACGGGGAGGGGGGAGCAGTTCTTC; CDR3: CASSLAVRTGRGEQFF; length: 16; V: TRBV5-6; D: -; size: -; J: TRBJ2-1
DNA: TGTGCCAGCAGTTCCTCTCGTGGAGGCCGGGATACGCAGTATTTT; CDR3: CASSSSRGGRDTQYF; length: 15; V: TRBV6-5; D: -; size: -; J: TRBJ2-3
DNA: TGCGCCAGCAGCAGACAGGAGAACACTGAAGCTTTCTTT; CDR3: CASSRQENTEAFF; length: 13; V: TRBV5-1; D: -; size: -; J: TRBJ1-1
DNA: TGTGCCAGCAGCCCGCGTGGTACTCGTTACAATGAGCAGTTCTTC; CDR3: CASSPRGTRYNEQFF; length: 15; V: TRBV7-9; D: -; size: -; J: TRBJ2-1
DNA: TGCAGTGCGAGGGTGCATCACGAGCAGTACTTC; CDR3: CSARVHHEQYF; length: 11; V: TRBV20-1; D: -; size: -; J: TRBJ2-7
DNA: TGTGCCAGCAGCCAAGAGGGGGGGCTATCCTACGAGCAGTACTTC; CDR3: CASSQEGGLSYEQYF; length: 15; V: TRBV4-2; D: -; size: -; J: TRBJ2-7
DNA: TGTGCCAGCAGCGGGGCGGGGTGGGGGTACTTC; CDR3: CASSGAGWGYF; length: 11; V: TRBV7-9; D: -; size: -; J: TRBJ2-7
DNA: TGTGCCAGCAGCCAAGACCCCCGAGGGGGCTACACCTTC; CDR3: CASSQDPRGGYTF; length: 13; V: TRBV4-2; D: -; size: -; J: TRBJ1-2
DNA: TGTGCCAGCAGTTTCAGAGTGACAGGGGACTACGAGCAGTACTTC; CDR3: CASSFRVTGDYEQYF; length: 15; V: TRBV27; D: TRBD1; size: -; J: TRBJ2-7
DNA: TGTGCCAGCAGTCTTCAGACAGGTTACAATGAGCAGTTCTTC; CDR3: CASSLQTGYNEQFF; length: 14; V: TRBV27; D: -; size: -; J: TRBJ2-1
DNA: TGTGCCAGCAAGAAAGCTGCCAGCGGGAGGCCCGGGGAGCTGTTTTTT; CDR3: CASKKAASGRPGELFF; length: 16; V: TRBV5-4; D: TRBD2; size: -; J: TRBJ2-2
DNA: TGTGCCAGCAGTGGAAGACAGGGGCCAAACTACGAGCAGTACTTC; CDR3: CASSGRQGPNYEQYF; length: 15; V: TRBV2; D: TRBD1; size: -; J: TRBJ2-7
DNA: TGTGCCAGCAGCAAGCAACGCCCTAGTTCCTACGAGCAGTACTTC; CDR3: CASSKQRPSSYEQYF; length: 15; V: TRBV21-1; D: -; size: few; J: TRBJ2-7
DNA: TGTGCCAGCAAGCGGGACAGGGGGAGCTACGAGCAGTACTTC; CDR3: CASKRDRGSYEQYF; length: 14; V: TRBV6-1; D: TRBD1; size: -; J: TRBJ2-7
DNA: TGTGCCAGCAGCGCGGGACAGCCTAATGAAAAACTGTTTTTT; CDR3: CASSAGQPNEKLFF; length: 14; V: TRBV9; D: TRBD1; size: once; J: TRBJ1-4
DNA: TGTGCCATCAGTGAAGGGGGGGGGTCGGGAAGCACAGATACGCAGTATTTT; CDR3: CAISEGGGSGSTDTQYF; length: 17; V: TRBV10-3; D: -; size: -; J: TRBJ2-3
DNA: TGTGCCAGCAGTTTAAGGGCCAGACAGGGCGATGAAGCTTTCTTT; CDR3: CASSLRARQGDEAFF; length: 15; V: TRBV27; D: TRBD1; size: few; J: TRBJ1-1
DNA: TGCGCCAGCACCCAGGGGGCCGGTAATGAAAAACTGTTTTTT; CDR3: CASTQGAGNEKLFF; length: 14; V: TRBV5-1; D: TRBD1; size: -; J: TRBJ1-4
DNA: TGTGCCAGTAGTGACAGGGTCTCTGAAGCTTTCTTT; CDR3: CASSDRVSEAFF; length: 12; V: TRBV19; D: TRBD1; size: -; J: TRBJ1-1
DNA: TGTGCCAGCAGTTCATCGGAGTTCCAGCAGTACTTC; CDR3: CASSSSEFQQYF; length: 12; V: TRBV27; D: -; size: -; J: TRBJ2-7
DNA: TGTGCCAGCAGCTACGGGACAGGGTCCTACGAGCAGTACTTC; CDR3: CASSYGTGSYEQYF; length: 14; V: TRBV5-4; D: TRBD1; size: -; J: TRBJ2-7
DNA: TGTGCCAGCAGGCTGATAGATCGATACGATAATCATTTT; CDR3: CASRLIDRYDNHF; length: 13; V: TRBV5-4; D: -; size: -; J: TRBJ1-5
DNA: TGTGCCAGCAGTTTAGGGGGGGGCGCCCTCCTCCCTACGCAGTATTTT; CDR3: CASSLGGGALLPTQYF; length: 16; V: TRBV28; D: -; size: few; J: TRBJ2-3
DNA: TGTGCCAGCAGTGGACGAAGGGGGTCCAATGAGCAGTTCTTC; CDR3: CASSGRRGSNEQFF; length: 14; V: TRBV28; D: -; size: -; J: TRBJ2-1
DNA: TGTGCCAGCCGGTTACCCGAGGAGGTCGATAGCAATCAGCCCCAGCATTTT; CDR3: CASRLPEEVDSNQPQHF; length: 17; V: TRBV9; D: -; size: -; J: TRBJ1-5
DNA: TGTGCCTGGAGTTCACAGGGGACGGAGAATGAAAAACTGTTTTTT; CDR3: CAWSSQGTENEKLFF; length: 15; V: TRBV30; D: TRBD1; size: once; J: TRBJ1-4
DNA: TGTGCCAGCAGTTTATTCCGCGCTAGCGGGGGGGATGAGCAGTTCTTC; CDR3: CASSLFRASGGDEQFF; length: 16; V: TRBV27; D: TRBD2; size: -; J: TRBJ2-1
DNA: TGTGCCAGCAAGGGGTACGGAAACCAAGAGACCCAGTACTTC; CDR3: CASKGYGNQETQYF; length: 14; V: TRBV25-1; D: -; size: few; J: TRBJ2-5
DNA: TGTGCTAAAAAGGCCAGGGATTCACCCCTCCACTTT; CDR3: CAKKARDSPLHF; length: 12; V: TRBV12-5; D: -; size: -; J: TRBJ1-6
DNA: TGCAGCGTTGCTCAGGGTGGCGTCAATGAGCAGTTCTTC; CDR3: CSVAQGGVNEQFF; length: 13; V: TRBV29-1; D: -; size: once; J: TRBJ2-1
DNA: TGTGCCAGCAGCCGCCTGGCACAGCCTCCCTACGAGCAGTACTTC; CDR3: CASSRLAQPPYEQYF; length: 15; V: TRBV11-2; D: -; size: -; J: TRBJ2-7
DNA: TGCGCCAGCAGCCGTTCCATGGTGGGGTTGGGGGACTGGGACACTGAAGCTTTCTTT; CDR3: CASSRSMVGLGDWDTEAFF; length: 19; V: TRBV4-1; D: -; size: -; J: TRBJ1-1
DNA: TGCGCCAGCAGAGAGCAGGGGGTAACTAATGAAAAACTGTTTTTT; CDR3: CASREQGVTNEKLFF; length: 15; V: TRBV4-3; D: TRBD1; size: -; J: TRBJ1-4
DNA: TGTGCCAGCAGCCCAACCGGGACAGGGGCAAGCTCCTACAATGAGCAGTTCTTC; CDR3: CASSPTGTGASSYNEQFF; length: 18; V: TRBV5-5; D: TRBD1; size: -; J: TRBJ2-1
DNA: TGTGCCAGCAGCAGAACAGGGGCCACCTACGAGCAGTACTTC; CDR3: CASSRTGATYEQYF; length: 14; V: TRBV7-9; D: TRBD1; size: -; J: TRBJ2-7
DNA: TGTGCCAGCTCACGGGGACAGGCGAATGAAAAACTGTTTTTT; CDR3: CASSRGQANEKLFF; length: 14; V: TRBV18; D: TRBD1; size: -; J: TRBJ1-4
DNA: TGTGCAAGTCGCCCCCTCTTACCGGGACAGGGAAAGAACACTGAAGCTTTCTTT; CDR3: CASRPLLPGQGKNTEAFF; length: 18; V: TRBV12-2; D: -; size: few; J: TRBJ1-1
DNA: TGCGCCAGCACCCAAGGGGGACAGAGCTATGGCTACACCTTC; CDR3: CASTQGGQSYGYTF; length: 14; V: TRBV4-1; D: TRBD1; size: -; J: TRBJ1-2
DNA: TGCAGCGTTGGCCAGACAGGGTACAAAAACTATGGCTACACCTTC; CDR3: CSVGQTGYKNYGYTF; length: 15; V: TRBV29-1; D: TRBD1; size: -; J: TRBJ1-2
DNA: TGTGCCAGCAGCCAAGATCGAACAGGGGGGGCCAACGTCCTGACTTTC; CDR3: CASSQDRTGGANVLTF; length: 16; V: TRBV4-2; D: -; size: -; J: TRBJ2-6
DNA: TGTGCCAGCAGCCAATTGCCGGGACAGGCAATCGCCTACGAGCAGTACTTC; CDR3: CASSQLPGQAIAYEQYF; length: 17; V: TRBV4-2; D: TRBD1; size: -; J: TRBJ2-7
DNA: TGTGCCAGCAGTGAATCGACCCCCTGGGGGGCCCTCCACTTT; CDR3: CASSESTPWGALHF; length: 14; V: TRBV25-1; D: -; size: -; J: TRBJ1-6
DNA: TGTGCCAGCAGCCAACGGACTAGCGGTAGCACAGATACGCAGTATTTT; CDR3: CASSQRTSGSTDTQYF; length: 16; V: TRBV4-2; D: TRBD2; size: -; J: TRBJ2-3
DNA: TGCGCCAGCACTCGGGGGACAGGGAATGACCAGCAGTACTTC; CDR3: CASTRGTGNDQQYF; length: 14; V: TRBV5-1; D: TRBD1; size: -; J: TRBJ2-7
DNA: TGTGCCAGCAGCGAGAGAGAGGGGAACACTGAAGCTTTCTTT; CDR3: CASSEREGNTEAFF; length: 14; V: TRBV9; D: -; size: -; J: TRBJ1-1
DNA: TGTGCCAGCAGTATTCGTTTCCGACAGGACGAGCAGTACTTC; CDR3: CASSIRFRQDEQYF; length: 14; V: TRBV27; D: -; size: -; J: TRBJ2-7
DNA: TGTGCCAGCAGTGACTCGAATCAGGGGTTGAGTTCACCCCTCCACTTT; CDR3: CASSDSNQGLSSPLHF; length: 16; V: TRBV6-4; D: -; size: -; J: TRBJ1-6
DNA: TGTGCCAGCAGTTACGGAAACAGTCAGTACTTC; CDR3: CASSYGNSQYF; length: 11; V: TRBV6-5; D: -; size: -; J: TRBJ2-4
DNA: TGTGCCAGCAGCGTGGCGGTGAACACTGAAGCTTTCTTT; CDR3: CASSVAVNTEAFF; length: 13; V: TRBV9; D: -; size: -; J: TRBJ1-1
DNA: TGCGCCAGCAGCTTCTCGGCAGGGAACACCGGGGAGCTGTTTTTT; CDR3: CASSFSAGNTGELFF; length: 15; V: TRBV5-1; D: -; size: -; J: TRBJ2-2
DNA: TGCGCTAGCAGCCAAGATGAGACCACAGGGGGCCCCCCTAATTCACCCCTCCACTTT; CDR3: CASSQDETTGGPPNSPLHF; length: 19; V: TRBV4-1; D: TRBD1; size: -; J: TRBJ1-6
DNA: TGTGCCAGCAGCTTGGGTCAGCAGGGAGGGCAGTTCTTC; CDR3: CASSLGQQGGQFF; length: 13; V: TRBV7-6; D: -; size: -; J: TRBJ2-1
DNA: TGTGCCAGCAGCGGGGGGAGGAGTAGTACTAGACCAAACGATGAGCAGTTCTTC; CDR3: CASSGGRSSTRPNDEQFF; length: 18; V: TRBV7-9; D: -; size: -; J: TRBJ2-1
DNA: TGTGCCAGCAGTGTTGGCCGGGACAGGGGCTACGAGCAGTACTTC; CDR3: CASSVGRDRGYEQYF; length: 15; V: TRBV6-1; D: TRBD1; size: -; J: TRBJ2-7